What follows is one T cell receptor (beta chain) and its context. This clone has just a few counts. What antigen it recognizes has not been identified. Per-base quality was not reported, and no clone a single base away is much larger than it. For CDR1 and CDR2, the germline V gene lists MRHNA and SNTAGT. V is trimmed back by 0 bases and J by 1 base, and the junction contains 2 bases that no gene match accounts for. The CDR3 starts with the cysteine, ends with the phenylalanine, and has 16 residues. Only CDR3 DNA is held: 48 bases, read in frame from base 1. These data belong to a study of cytomegalovirus exposure and HLA in healthy donors (dated by TCRdb to about 2017). Regarding the study in general: An earlier analysis of several hundred of the donors reported about 250 Gb of sequence data and 100 million to 130 million unique TCR beta sequences from some 180 million T cells. Every discovery cohort repertoire had been produced on one sequencing platform. The study used immunosequencing to profile the T cell repertoires of 666 subjects and linked those repertoires to cytomegalovirus serostatus. In the later analysis, no new phenotypic data were used to find candidate immune exposures; instead, reliance was placed on TCR beta sequences and their occurrence across donors. A later analysis re-examined previously published TCR beta repertoires from just over 650 donors and added high-resolution HLA genotyping to investigate patterns of TCR occurrence. Typing coverage differed by locus: A, B, C, DRB1 and DQB1 were typed in about 620-640 donors, DQA1 in 500 to 550, DPA1 in 600 to 610, and DPB1 in around 440. In a later genetic analysis, genome-wide SNP genotypes for about 55% of the roughly 670 donors were used, and that subset was treated as a discovery cohort. The aim of the study was to test whether cataloging public T cell receptors could identify signatures of past pathogen exposure. Donor age, sex, ethnicity and CMV serostatus were compiled together with the repertoire data. The study combined high-throughput TCR immunosequencing, statistical association of individual TCRs with disease status, and machine learning to predict cytomegalovirus infection status. Roughly 300 gigabases of sequencing data and tens of millions of unique TCR sequences made up an early release that covered about 640 HLA-typed donors. In addition to the first cohort of 666 subjects, a separate validation cohort of 130 or so different subjects was used. Class I and class II HLA loci were covered by the typing at four-digit resolution. In an earlier analysis of 550 to 700 of the donors, high-throughput TCR beta sequencing was used to judge whether each TCR beta V gene segment behaved as functional or pseudogenic. Of the roughly 400 genotyped donors, approximately 81% were placed in the genetic ancestry cluster associated with self-reported Caucasian donors. About five DR-DQ haplotypes were handled as single units for association and clustering because linkage in the cohort was strong. Among about 400 genotyped donors of the cohort, an average of around 220,000 unique TCR beta nucleotide sequences was sequenced per donor, of which about 20% were non-productive. The research as a whole found: For the cohort, immune exposure information was limited to CMV serostatus. A later analysis associated some 17,000 TCR beta sequences with specific HLA alleles at a false discovery rate of 0.05. According to a later analysis, TCR association rates differed among HLA loci, with DRB1 alleles showing the most associated TCRs and HLA-C alleles showing the fewest. It was suggested by the authors that the approach could potentially be generalized to other disease states and immunological phenotypes. Several of the top co-occurrence clusters appeared to be linked to parvovirus B19, influenza, CMV and Epstein-Barr virus, according to a later analysis. While some public TCRs were present in many individuals, most TCR sequences turned up only very rarely across donors. According to a later genetic analysis, donors in an Asian-associated ancestry cluster had fewer N-insertions in productive TCRs than the approximately 710-donor mean. In an earlier analysis of some 640 of the donors, most TCR beta V segments were observed in productive rearrangements about 87% or about 30% of the time, broadly matching IMGT annotations. Strong co-occurrence of HLA alleles, especially DR and DQ, made assigning TCR associations to individual alleles difficult. The cohort was sequenced for TCR beta chains only, and without alpha or paired-chain data the features that could be detected were limited. In a later analysis, most CMV-associated TCR beta chains were found to appear HLA-restricted, with HLA associations seemingly driven largely by CMV exposure. A later analysis found that HLA-associated TCR beta chains were more clonally expanded and had lower generation probabilities than equally common non-associated chains. A later genetic analysis associated a missense DCLRE1C variant with V-gene and J-gene trimming of TCR beta chains, and an independent cohort replicated the association. The study gave a list of under 200 TCR beta chains associated with cytomegalovirus. Roughly uniform sequencing depth across donors was assumed in presence/absence analyses, although this assumption may not hold. Because HLA typing was unavailable for some donors at each locus, only the typed subset was used in association tests. Some IMGT-functional V segments, including TRBV6-2 and TRBV6-3, could not be distinguished by the 87-base-pair reads and were therefore excluded. In vitro tests confirmed that a few of the cytomegalovirus-associated TCR beta chains recognize cytomegalovirus antigens. Because counts were too low, 15 to 20 rarely observed V segments, including chromosome 9 orphons, were excluded from the earlier analysis of 587 of the donors. A further reported finding was that TCR beta sequences accurately predicted the HLA-A and HLA-B alleles for most subjects in the first cohort. Linkage disequilibrium might explain the correlated functional status among segregating V segments, but an unknown experimental factor could not be ruled out. Cytomegalovirus status was reported to be diagnosed by the classifier with high specificity and sensitivity in both the original and validation cohorts. A group of highly shared sequence variants was considered likely to be a technical artifact of the sequencing pipeline.

The cohort was made up of 500 to 800 healthy bone marrow donors. At the time of sampling, every cohort member was nominally healthy, though immune exposures that went unrecorded were likely present. CMV serostatus was positive for almost 300 and negative for about half of the roughly 670 cohort members, and was not recorded for this donor. A peripheral blood sample was collected from each donor, and TCR beta sequencing was performed on peripheral blood mononuclear cells. The Qiagen DNeasy Blood Extraction Kit was used to extract genomic DNA from the blood cell samples. The library was obtained by the immunoSEQ multiplex PCR assay. For the multiplex PCR, a mixture combining 60 forward primers for TCR Vbeta segments and 13 reverse primers for TCR Jbeta segments was used. The CDR3 region of rearranged TCR beta genes was amplified from genomic DNA by a multiplex PCR assay. Amplified TCR beta libraries were sequenced as 87-base-pair reads on the Illumina HiSeq System. In the paper's pipeline: A later analysis counted approximately 84 million unique TCR beta chains across the 666 repertoires, and around 9.9 million of these chains were shared by at least two donors. A nearest-neighbor algorithm error-corrected the raw reads and collapsed the reads into unique sequences, merging closely related sequences to remove PCR and sequencing errors. V, D and J gene segments were assigned by aligning CDR3 sequences to IMGT reference sequences. Each retained sequence needed at least a six-nucleotide match to both a V gene segment and a J gene segment. A rearrangement was called productive if the CDR3 had no stop codons and remained in frame with V and J, and every other rearrangement was called non-productive. CDR3 was defined according to IMGT convention as the region running from the second conserved V-encoded cysteine to the conserved J-encoded phenylalanine. The earlier analysis of fewer than 750 of the donors excluded sequences that lacked an unambiguous match to a single V gene segment. An earlier analysis of 550 to 650 of the donors classified V segments as functional when productive rearrangements were above 56.7% and as segregating when the standard deviation between donors was above 5%. A statistical classification framework was built to diagnose cytomegalovirus status from the catalog of TCR beta chain sequences. V and J gene assignment, in a later analysis, came from comparing TCR nucleotide sequences with IMGT/GENE-DB human TR gene sequences. In a later analysis, CDR3 sequences and most-parsimonious VDJ recombination scenarios were assigned using the TCRdist pipeline. In a later analysis, each TCR beta chain was defined by its CDR3 amino acid sequence together with its V-gene family, and reads lacking a unique V-gene family were excluded. A later analysis removed several hundred highly shared, low-generation-probability nucleotide sequences to deal with suspected cross-contamination and a sequencing artifact. In a later analysis, a clonal expansion index was calculated for each public chain from normalized within-repertoire ranks of inferred template counts. Generation probabilities in a later analysis came from a VDJ recombination model fitted to out-of-frame rearrangements, and those results were checked against IGoR. In a later analysis, hypergeometric tests were used to score TCR-TCR, TCR-HLA and TCR-CMV co-occurrence, with a repertoire-size bias correction applied to TCR pairs. False discovery rates were estimated in a later analysis by permuting HLA or CMV assignments 20 times. In a later analysis, co-occurring TCRs were grouped with DBSCAN, and TCRdist sequence similarity was added when clustering was performed within HLA-allele-positive subsets. Co-occurrence clustering excluded repertoires with fewer than 30,000 or more than 120,000 public chains, plus five with anomalous nucleotide sharing. TCRdb retrieved this table from immuneACCESS and kept in-frame rearrangements only. Not all clones are present; in checked studies, unresolved V genes account for under half, and no reason is known for the remainder. V and J calls and clone size follow that table, whereas D and trimming were derived from the DNA. Across this sample there are about 140,000 clones, with roughly 76% seen only once. Approximately 14% of the sample belongs to the ten largest clones.

Sequencing was done on a sample of PBMCs. This chain is built from TRBV6-4 and TRBJ2-2; TRBD1 matches 7 bases in the middle. This sequence was found in a human donor in good health. CDR3 protein: CASSDSGTENTGELFF. The bases are TGTGCCAGCAGTGACTCCGGGACAGAGAACACCGGGGAGCTGTTTTTT.